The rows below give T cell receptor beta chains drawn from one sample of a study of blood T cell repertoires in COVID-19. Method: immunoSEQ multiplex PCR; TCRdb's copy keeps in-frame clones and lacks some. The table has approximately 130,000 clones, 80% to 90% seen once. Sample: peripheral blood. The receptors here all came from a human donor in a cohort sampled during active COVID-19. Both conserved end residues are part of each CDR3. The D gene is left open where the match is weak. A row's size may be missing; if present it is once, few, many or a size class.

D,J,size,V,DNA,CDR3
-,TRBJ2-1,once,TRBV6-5,TGTGCCAGCAGTTACGGGCCAGGGGTTTACAATGAGCAGTTCTTC,CASSYGPGVYNEQFF
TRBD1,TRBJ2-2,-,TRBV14,TGTGCCAGCAGCCAAGTGACAGGGCCCGGGGAGCTGTTTTTT,CASSQVTGPGELFF
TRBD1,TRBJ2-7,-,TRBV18,TGTGCCAGCTCAGCGAGACAGGGTGGGGCGAGTGAGCAGTACTTC,CASSARQGGASEQYF
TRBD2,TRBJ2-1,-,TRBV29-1,TGCAGCGTCGTCCTTATGGGGCGGGGGGTCAATGAGCAGTTCTTC,CSVVLMGRGVNEQFF
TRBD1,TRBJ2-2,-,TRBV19,TGTGCCAGTAGTATCCGGACAGGGGGATCCGGGGAGCTGTTTTTT,CASSIRTGGSGELFF
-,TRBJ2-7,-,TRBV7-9,TGTGCCAGCAGCTCACAGGGCTACGAGCAGTACTTC,CASSSQGYEQYF
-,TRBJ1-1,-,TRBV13,TGTGCCAGCAGCTTATCTAACAGGCCGAACACTGAAGCTTTCTTT,CASSLSNRPNTEAFF
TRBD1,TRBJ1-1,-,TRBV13,TGTGCCAGCAGACGACAGGGGAACACTGAAGCTTTCTTT,CASRRQGNTEAFF
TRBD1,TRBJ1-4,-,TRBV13,TGTGCCAGCAGCTATAGACAGGGAGGTGAAAAACTGTTTTTT,CASSYRQGGEKLFF
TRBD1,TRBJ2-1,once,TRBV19,TGTGCCAGTAGTATCACAGGGGGTGCCTCCTACAATGAGCAGTTCTTC,CASSITGGASYNEQFF
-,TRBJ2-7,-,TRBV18,TGTGCCAGCTCACCCCCTGAGAGCGAGCAGTACTTC,CASSPPESEQYF
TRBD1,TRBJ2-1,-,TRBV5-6,TGTGCCAGCATCACGACAGGGGCGACCGACAATGAGCAGTTCTTC,CASITTGATDNEQFF
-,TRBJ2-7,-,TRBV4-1,TGCGCCAGCAGCCAAGAAGTGTCTGCACATTTTATCTACGAGCAGTACTTC,CASSQEVSAHFIYEQYF
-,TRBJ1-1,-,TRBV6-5,TGTGCCAGCATCATAAGGGGGGGGAACACTGAAGCTTTCTTT,CASIIRGGNTEAFF
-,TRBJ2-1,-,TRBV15,TGTGCCACCAGCAGAGTGGGACAAGTAAATGAGCAGTTCTTC,CATSRVGQVNEQFF
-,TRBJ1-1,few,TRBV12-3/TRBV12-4,TGTGCCAGCACCCTGACAGGGAACACTGAAGCTTTCTTT,CASTLTGNTEAFF
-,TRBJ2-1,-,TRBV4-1,TGCGCCAGCAGTCCGAGGGCGGGTGGGTTTCAGCAGTTCTTC,CASSPRAGGFQQFF
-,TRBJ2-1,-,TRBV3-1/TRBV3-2,TGTGCCAGCAGCCACCGGGACACGAATTACAATGAGCAGTTCTTC,CASSHRDTNYNEQFF
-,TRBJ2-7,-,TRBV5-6,TGTGCCAGCAGAGGTTTTGACAGGCTGGGCTCCTACGAGCAGTACTTC,CASRGFDRLGSYEQYF
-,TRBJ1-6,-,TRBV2,TGTGCCAGCAAGGTCGACAGTGGCTATAATTCACCCCTCCACTTT,CASKVDSGYNSPLHF
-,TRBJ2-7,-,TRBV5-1,TGCGCCAGCAGCCCCGGGTTAGGCCAGCTCTACGAGCAGTACTTC,CASSPGLGQLYEQYF
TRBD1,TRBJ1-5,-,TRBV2,TGTGCCAGCAGTGAAACCAGGACAGGGCATCAGCCCCAGCATTTT,CASSETRTGHQPQHF